Listed below are T cell receptor beta chains from one sample, sequenced in a study of T cell repertoires in cytomegalovirus infection. TCRdb reanalysed the reads using MiXCR and keeps one entry per CDR3 protein. The data contain under 500,000 distinct CDR3 sequences, approximately 42% of them singletons. For these TCRs, the target antigens are not known. The sample here was cultured PBMCs, taken from culture after CMV antigen stimulation. These receptors were obtained from a human donor in good health (CMV status not recorded). Some clones in this sample may be carry-over from other donors' samples. Each CDR3 is given with its conserved first and last residue. D genes are given only for firm matches. Expanded clones get a size class; other rows say once, few or many, or leave the size out.

cdr3_nt: TGTGCCAGCAGCTTCTCGTGGGGCGACGAGCAGTACTTC
cdr3_aa: CASSFSWGDEQYF
v_call: TRBV5-4
d_call: -
j_call: TRBJ2-7
clone_size: few

cdr3_nt: TGTGCCAGCAGCTTAGTAGGTCAGGGCCCCTACGAGCAGTACTTC
cdr3_aa: CASSLVGQGPYEQYF
v_call: TRBV7-2
d_call: -
j_call: TRBJ2-7
clone_size: few

cdr3_nt: TGTGCTAGTGGTCCTGGGACTAGTGGCACCGGGGAGCTGTTTTTT
cdr3_aa: CASGPGTSGTGELFF
v_call: TRBV12-5
d_call: TRBD2
j_call: TRBJ2-2
clone_size: -

cdr3_nt: TGTGCCAGCAGCCAGCCGGGGTCGGGACCTGAAGCTTTCTTT
cdr3_aa: CASSQPGSGPEAFF
v_call: TRBV7-2
d_call: -
j_call: TRBJ1-1
clone_size: few

cdr3_nt: TGTGCCAGCAGCCCCAGTCCTACTAGCGGGACTGCGGGGCAGTTCTTC
cdr3_aa: CASSPSPTSGTAGQFF
v_call: TRBV7-6
d_call: TRBD2
j_call: TRBJ2-1
clone_size: -

cdr3_nt: TGTGCCAGCAGCCCTCACGGCTACGAGCAGTACTTC
cdr3_aa: CASSPHGYEQYF
v_call: TRBV7-9
d_call: -
j_call: TRBJ2-7
clone_size: -

cdr3_nt: TGCGCCAGCAGCTCCCGGGTAGCGGGGGTGATAGCCAAAAACATTCAGTACTTC
cdr3_aa: CASSSRVAGVIAKNIQYF
v_call: TRBV4-1
d_call: TRBD2
j_call: TRBJ2-4
clone_size: few

cdr3_nt: TGTGCCAGCAGTTACTCGGAGGGCACTGAAGCTTTCTTT
cdr3_aa: CASSYSEGTEAFF
v_call: TRBV6-2/TRBV6-3
d_call: -
j_call: TRBJ1-1
clone_size: -

cdr3_nt: TGTGCCATCAGTGAGTCGAGACTACGGGACAGTATGAACACTGAAGCTTTCTTT
cdr3_aa: CAISESRLRDSMNTEAFF
v_call: TRBV10-3
d_call: TRBD1
j_call: TRBJ1-1
clone_size: few

cdr3_nt: TGTGCCAGCAGCTCCACGACTAGCGGGCCCCAAGAGACCCAGTACTTC
cdr3_aa: CASSSTTSGPQETQYF
v_call: TRBV11-2
d_call: TRBD2
j_call: TRBJ2-5
clone_size: -

cdr3_nt: TGTGCCAGCAGTTTCTTATCGGGGGGCTACACCTTC
cdr3_aa: CASSFLSGGYTF
v_call: TRBV12-3/TRBV12-4
d_call: -
j_call: TRBJ1-2
clone_size: few

cdr3_nt: TGTGCCAGCAGCTTAATGACGGGACAGGGTGGCGAGCAGTACTTC
cdr3_aa: CASSLMTGQGGEQYF
v_call: TRBV7-6
d_call: TRBD1
j_call: TRBJ2-7
clone_size: -

cdr3_nt: TGTGCCAGTAGTATGGGGCAGGGAGGCGGCTACGAGCAGTACTTC
cdr3_aa: CASSMGQGGGYEQYF
v_call: TRBV19
d_call: -
j_call: TRBJ2-7
clone_size: -

cdr3_nt: TGTGCCAGCAGCTTACTCTACCGATTACAAGAGACCCAGTACTTC
cdr3_aa: CASSLLYRLQETQYF
v_call: TRBV7-8
d_call: -
j_call: TRBJ2-5
clone_size: -

cdr3_nt: TGTGCCAGCAGTCCAACCCGGGACAATTATTACTTC
cdr3_aa: CASSPTRDNYYF
v_call: TRBV12-3/TRBV12-4
d_call: -
j_call: TRBJ2-4
clone_size: few

cdr3_nt: TGTGCCACCCCAGTGCAAGGGGGCTATGGCTACACCTTC
cdr3_aa: CATPVQGGYGYTF
v_call: TRBV10-3
d_call: -
j_call: TRBJ1-2
clone_size: -

cdr3_nt: TGTGCCAGCAGAGGTTCCGTTAGCACAGATACGCAGTATTTT
cdr3_aa: CASRGSVSTDTQYF
v_call: TRBV11-2
d_call: -
j_call: TRBJ2-3
clone_size: -

cdr3_nt: TGTGCCAGCAGCTTGGGCCTATTCGGCGGCGTAGAGGGCTACACCTTC
cdr3_aa: CASSLGLFGGVEGYTF
v_call: TRBV5-5
d_call: -
j_call: TRBJ1-2
clone_size: once

cdr3_nt: TGTGCCAGCAGGAGGTACAGGGAGGGTAATTCACCCCTCCACTTT
cdr3_aa: CASRRYREGNSPLHF
v_call: TRBV2
d_call: -
j_call: TRBJ1-6
clone_size: -

cdr3_nt: TGTGCCAGCAGCTTCTCGGGGGATTTGGAGACCCAGTACTTC
cdr3_aa: CASSFSGDLETQYF
v_call: TRBV7-8
d_call: -
j_call: TRBJ2-5
clone_size: -

cdr3_nt: TGTGCCAGCAGTCCCAGACAGGGTCGGACTGAAGCTTTCTTT
cdr3_aa: CASSPRQGRTEAFF
v_call: TRBV7-8
d_call: TRBD1
j_call: TRBJ1-1
clone_size: few

cdr3_nt: TGTGCCAGCAGACCGGAGGGACAGGGGCGGGAGACCCAGTACTTC
cdr3_aa: CASRPEGQGRETQYF
v_call: TRBV27
d_call: TRBD1
j_call: TRBJ2-5
clone_size: -

cdr3_nt: TGTGCCAGCAGCTTAGGGGCTTATGGGCCGTCCCCTCTCCCCCAGTACTTC
cdr3_aa: CASSLGAYGPSPLPQYF
v_call: TRBV7-6
d_call: -
j_call: TRBJ2-5
clone_size: few

cdr3_nt: TGTGCCAGCAGCTTAAGATCCCGGACCGGGGAGCTGTTTTTT
cdr3_aa: CASSLRSRTGELFF
v_call: TRBV7-8
d_call: -
j_call: TRBJ2-2
clone_size: -

cdr3_nt: TGTGCCAGCACTAGCGGGAGGACGGGGAAGGGCACAGATACGCAGTATTTT
cdr3_aa: CASTSGRTGKGTDTQYF
v_call: TRBV28
d_call: TRBD2
j_call: TRBJ2-3
clone_size: few

cdr3_nt: TGTGCCAGCAGCTTCAGGAAATTTAATGAAAAACTGTTTTTT
cdr3_aa: CASSFRKFNEKLFF
v_call: TRBV7-2
d_call: -
j_call: TRBJ1-4
clone_size: few

cdr3_nt: TGTGCCAGCAGCTTTAACCCCGGGGACTATGGCTACACCTTC
cdr3_aa: CASSFNPGDYGYTF
v_call: TRBV7-2
d_call: -
j_call: TRBJ1-2
clone_size: -

cdr3_nt: TGTGCCAGCTCACCAGGGGCGAGTTCCGAGCAGTACTTC
cdr3_aa: CASSPGASSEQYF
v_call: TRBV18
d_call: -
j_call: TRBJ2-7
clone_size: -

cdr3_nt: TGTGCCAGCAGTTACTGGACTAGCTTGGCCAAAAACATTCAGTACTTC
cdr3_aa: CASSYWTSLAKNIQYF
v_call: TRBV6-6
d_call: TRBD2
j_call: TRBJ2-4
clone_size: -

cdr3_nt: TGTGCCAGCCGGGAGCGTTCACCCCTCCACTTT
cdr3_aa: CASRERSPLHF
v_call: TRBV6-2/TRBV6-3
d_call: -
j_call: TRBJ1-6
clone_size: -

cdr3_nt: TGCAGTGTCCCGGTAGGTGGGAACACTGAAGCTTTCTTT
cdr3_aa: CSVPVGGNTEAFF
v_call: TRBV20-1
d_call: -
j_call: TRBJ1-1
clone_size: -

cdr3_nt: TGCAGCGTAAGGACAGAGGGCAATCAGCCCCAGCATTTT
cdr3_aa: CSVRTEGNQPQHF
v_call: TRBV29-1
d_call: -
j_call: TRBJ1-5
clone_size: few

cdr3_nt: TGCAGCACGAATCCGGGACTTCACCTTCCGGATACGCAGTATTTT
cdr3_aa: CSTNPGLHLPDTQYF
v_call: TRBV29-1
d_call: -
j_call: TRBJ2-3
clone_size: -

cdr3_nt: TGTGCCAGCAGAATTGTCGGGGGCATGGATACTGAAGCTTTCTTT
cdr3_aa: CASRIVGGMDTEAFF
v_call: TRBV7-9
d_call: -
j_call: TRBJ1-1
clone_size: -

cdr3_nt: TGTGCCAGCAGCCCCGCAGGGATGAGGGGTAGGGGCACAGATACGCAGTATTTT
cdr3_aa: CASSPAGMRGRGTDTQYF
v_call: TRBV7-9
d_call: -
j_call: TRBJ2-3
clone_size: few

cdr3_nt: TGTGCCAGCAGCTCCGGGACAGGTGAATTCGACAATGAGCAGTTCTTC
cdr3_aa: CASSSGTGEFDNEQFF
v_call: TRBV7-2
d_call: TRBD1
j_call: TRBJ2-1
clone_size: -

cdr3_nt: TGTGCCATCAGTGCGCAGCGCGTGGGGGCGGAGACCCAGTACTTC
cdr3_aa: CAISAQRVGAETQYF
v_call: TRBV10-3
d_call: -
j_call: TRBJ2-5
clone_size: few

cdr3_nt: TGCAGTGCAACGACTAGCGGGGGCCTGTTCAATGAGCAGTTCTTC
cdr3_aa: CSATTSGGLFNEQFF
v_call: TRBV20-1
d_call: TRBD2
j_call: TRBJ2-1
clone_size: few

cdr3_nt: TGTGCCAGCAGTGAAGAAGGGGACAGGGTTGACCAGCCCCAGCATTTT
cdr3_aa: CASSEEGDRVDQPQHF
v_call: TRBV2
d_call: TRBD1
j_call: TRBJ1-5
clone_size: -

cdr3_nt: TGTGCCAGCAGGGCAGGACAGGGCCTTCTTTCCTACACCTTC
cdr3_aa: CASRAGQGLLSYTF
v_call: TRBV12-3/TRBV12-4
d_call: TRBD1
j_call: TRBJ1-2
clone_size: few

cdr3_nt: TGTGCCAGCACGAGGGCGCGGGAGCAGTACTTC
cdr3_aa: CASTRAREQYF
v_call: TRBV6-2/TRBV6-3
d_call: -
j_call: TRBJ2-7
clone_size: -

cdr3_nt: TGTGCCAGCAGTTACTCCTCCCCGGGCAATGAGCAGTTCTTC
cdr3_aa: CASSYSSPGNEQFF
v_call: TRBV6-8
d_call: -
j_call: TRBJ2-1
clone_size: -

cdr3_nt: TGTGCCAGTAGTATAGAAAGCGCGGTCCTAGGGTGTGCTTTCTTT
cdr3_aa: CASSIESAVLGCAFF
v_call: TRBV19
d_call: -
j_call: TRBJ1-1
clone_size: -

cdr3_nt: TGTGCCAGCAGCTCGGGGAGGGGGGGCTACAATGAGCAGTTCTTC
cdr3_aa: CASSSGRGGYNEQFF
v_call: TRBV7-8
d_call: -
j_call: TRBJ2-1
clone_size: -

cdr3_nt: TGTGCCAGCAGCTTTGGGGGGGCCGGGGAGACCCAGTACTTC
cdr3_aa: CASSFGGAGETQYF
v_call: TRBV7-2
d_call: -
j_call: TRBJ2-5
clone_size: -

cdr3_nt: TGTGCCAGCAGCTTAGTCGGGACACAGAGTTACAATGAGCAGTTCTTC
cdr3_aa: CASSLVGTQSYNEQFF
v_call: TRBV7-8
d_call: -
j_call: TRBJ2-1
clone_size: few

cdr3_nt: TGTGCCAGCCGCAGGAGTGCGGAAAACATTCAGTACTTC
cdr3_aa: CASRRSAENIQYF
v_call: TRBV11-2
d_call: -
j_call: TRBJ2-4
clone_size: -

cdr3_nt: TGTGCCAGCAGCTCCCGCCTGGGACTAGCGCCAGATACGCAGTATTTT
cdr3_aa: CASSSRLGLAPDTQYF
v_call: TRBV7-7
d_call: TRBD2
j_call: TRBJ2-3
clone_size: few

cdr3_nt: TGTGCCAGTAGTACTAGACGGATTAACTATGGCTACACCTTC
cdr3_aa: CASSTRRINYGYTF
v_call: TRBV19
d_call: -
j_call: TRBJ1-2
clone_size: once

cdr3_nt: TGTGCCAGCAGTGAGTCCCAGCGAAGGGAGCAGTACTTC
cdr3_aa: CASSESQRREQYF
v_call: TRBV28
d_call: -
j_call: TRBJ2-7
clone_size: -

cdr3_nt: TGTGCCACCAGACTAGCGGGAGGGCCGGGTACAGATACGCAGTATTTT
cdr3_aa: CATRLAGGPGTDTQYF
v_call: TRBV27
d_call: TRBD2
j_call: TRBJ2-3
clone_size: few

cdr3_nt: TGTGCCAGCAGCTTAGTACTAGCGGGGGGGGATACGCAGTATTTT
cdr3_aa: CASSLVLAGGDTQYF
v_call: TRBV7-2
d_call: TRBD2
j_call: TRBJ2-3
clone_size: -

cdr3_nt: TGTGCCAGCAGTCTTACCACAGGAGAGGGGCATGGCTACACCTTC
cdr3_aa: CASSLTTGEGHGYTF
v_call: TRBV2
d_call: -
j_call: TRBJ1-2
clone_size: once